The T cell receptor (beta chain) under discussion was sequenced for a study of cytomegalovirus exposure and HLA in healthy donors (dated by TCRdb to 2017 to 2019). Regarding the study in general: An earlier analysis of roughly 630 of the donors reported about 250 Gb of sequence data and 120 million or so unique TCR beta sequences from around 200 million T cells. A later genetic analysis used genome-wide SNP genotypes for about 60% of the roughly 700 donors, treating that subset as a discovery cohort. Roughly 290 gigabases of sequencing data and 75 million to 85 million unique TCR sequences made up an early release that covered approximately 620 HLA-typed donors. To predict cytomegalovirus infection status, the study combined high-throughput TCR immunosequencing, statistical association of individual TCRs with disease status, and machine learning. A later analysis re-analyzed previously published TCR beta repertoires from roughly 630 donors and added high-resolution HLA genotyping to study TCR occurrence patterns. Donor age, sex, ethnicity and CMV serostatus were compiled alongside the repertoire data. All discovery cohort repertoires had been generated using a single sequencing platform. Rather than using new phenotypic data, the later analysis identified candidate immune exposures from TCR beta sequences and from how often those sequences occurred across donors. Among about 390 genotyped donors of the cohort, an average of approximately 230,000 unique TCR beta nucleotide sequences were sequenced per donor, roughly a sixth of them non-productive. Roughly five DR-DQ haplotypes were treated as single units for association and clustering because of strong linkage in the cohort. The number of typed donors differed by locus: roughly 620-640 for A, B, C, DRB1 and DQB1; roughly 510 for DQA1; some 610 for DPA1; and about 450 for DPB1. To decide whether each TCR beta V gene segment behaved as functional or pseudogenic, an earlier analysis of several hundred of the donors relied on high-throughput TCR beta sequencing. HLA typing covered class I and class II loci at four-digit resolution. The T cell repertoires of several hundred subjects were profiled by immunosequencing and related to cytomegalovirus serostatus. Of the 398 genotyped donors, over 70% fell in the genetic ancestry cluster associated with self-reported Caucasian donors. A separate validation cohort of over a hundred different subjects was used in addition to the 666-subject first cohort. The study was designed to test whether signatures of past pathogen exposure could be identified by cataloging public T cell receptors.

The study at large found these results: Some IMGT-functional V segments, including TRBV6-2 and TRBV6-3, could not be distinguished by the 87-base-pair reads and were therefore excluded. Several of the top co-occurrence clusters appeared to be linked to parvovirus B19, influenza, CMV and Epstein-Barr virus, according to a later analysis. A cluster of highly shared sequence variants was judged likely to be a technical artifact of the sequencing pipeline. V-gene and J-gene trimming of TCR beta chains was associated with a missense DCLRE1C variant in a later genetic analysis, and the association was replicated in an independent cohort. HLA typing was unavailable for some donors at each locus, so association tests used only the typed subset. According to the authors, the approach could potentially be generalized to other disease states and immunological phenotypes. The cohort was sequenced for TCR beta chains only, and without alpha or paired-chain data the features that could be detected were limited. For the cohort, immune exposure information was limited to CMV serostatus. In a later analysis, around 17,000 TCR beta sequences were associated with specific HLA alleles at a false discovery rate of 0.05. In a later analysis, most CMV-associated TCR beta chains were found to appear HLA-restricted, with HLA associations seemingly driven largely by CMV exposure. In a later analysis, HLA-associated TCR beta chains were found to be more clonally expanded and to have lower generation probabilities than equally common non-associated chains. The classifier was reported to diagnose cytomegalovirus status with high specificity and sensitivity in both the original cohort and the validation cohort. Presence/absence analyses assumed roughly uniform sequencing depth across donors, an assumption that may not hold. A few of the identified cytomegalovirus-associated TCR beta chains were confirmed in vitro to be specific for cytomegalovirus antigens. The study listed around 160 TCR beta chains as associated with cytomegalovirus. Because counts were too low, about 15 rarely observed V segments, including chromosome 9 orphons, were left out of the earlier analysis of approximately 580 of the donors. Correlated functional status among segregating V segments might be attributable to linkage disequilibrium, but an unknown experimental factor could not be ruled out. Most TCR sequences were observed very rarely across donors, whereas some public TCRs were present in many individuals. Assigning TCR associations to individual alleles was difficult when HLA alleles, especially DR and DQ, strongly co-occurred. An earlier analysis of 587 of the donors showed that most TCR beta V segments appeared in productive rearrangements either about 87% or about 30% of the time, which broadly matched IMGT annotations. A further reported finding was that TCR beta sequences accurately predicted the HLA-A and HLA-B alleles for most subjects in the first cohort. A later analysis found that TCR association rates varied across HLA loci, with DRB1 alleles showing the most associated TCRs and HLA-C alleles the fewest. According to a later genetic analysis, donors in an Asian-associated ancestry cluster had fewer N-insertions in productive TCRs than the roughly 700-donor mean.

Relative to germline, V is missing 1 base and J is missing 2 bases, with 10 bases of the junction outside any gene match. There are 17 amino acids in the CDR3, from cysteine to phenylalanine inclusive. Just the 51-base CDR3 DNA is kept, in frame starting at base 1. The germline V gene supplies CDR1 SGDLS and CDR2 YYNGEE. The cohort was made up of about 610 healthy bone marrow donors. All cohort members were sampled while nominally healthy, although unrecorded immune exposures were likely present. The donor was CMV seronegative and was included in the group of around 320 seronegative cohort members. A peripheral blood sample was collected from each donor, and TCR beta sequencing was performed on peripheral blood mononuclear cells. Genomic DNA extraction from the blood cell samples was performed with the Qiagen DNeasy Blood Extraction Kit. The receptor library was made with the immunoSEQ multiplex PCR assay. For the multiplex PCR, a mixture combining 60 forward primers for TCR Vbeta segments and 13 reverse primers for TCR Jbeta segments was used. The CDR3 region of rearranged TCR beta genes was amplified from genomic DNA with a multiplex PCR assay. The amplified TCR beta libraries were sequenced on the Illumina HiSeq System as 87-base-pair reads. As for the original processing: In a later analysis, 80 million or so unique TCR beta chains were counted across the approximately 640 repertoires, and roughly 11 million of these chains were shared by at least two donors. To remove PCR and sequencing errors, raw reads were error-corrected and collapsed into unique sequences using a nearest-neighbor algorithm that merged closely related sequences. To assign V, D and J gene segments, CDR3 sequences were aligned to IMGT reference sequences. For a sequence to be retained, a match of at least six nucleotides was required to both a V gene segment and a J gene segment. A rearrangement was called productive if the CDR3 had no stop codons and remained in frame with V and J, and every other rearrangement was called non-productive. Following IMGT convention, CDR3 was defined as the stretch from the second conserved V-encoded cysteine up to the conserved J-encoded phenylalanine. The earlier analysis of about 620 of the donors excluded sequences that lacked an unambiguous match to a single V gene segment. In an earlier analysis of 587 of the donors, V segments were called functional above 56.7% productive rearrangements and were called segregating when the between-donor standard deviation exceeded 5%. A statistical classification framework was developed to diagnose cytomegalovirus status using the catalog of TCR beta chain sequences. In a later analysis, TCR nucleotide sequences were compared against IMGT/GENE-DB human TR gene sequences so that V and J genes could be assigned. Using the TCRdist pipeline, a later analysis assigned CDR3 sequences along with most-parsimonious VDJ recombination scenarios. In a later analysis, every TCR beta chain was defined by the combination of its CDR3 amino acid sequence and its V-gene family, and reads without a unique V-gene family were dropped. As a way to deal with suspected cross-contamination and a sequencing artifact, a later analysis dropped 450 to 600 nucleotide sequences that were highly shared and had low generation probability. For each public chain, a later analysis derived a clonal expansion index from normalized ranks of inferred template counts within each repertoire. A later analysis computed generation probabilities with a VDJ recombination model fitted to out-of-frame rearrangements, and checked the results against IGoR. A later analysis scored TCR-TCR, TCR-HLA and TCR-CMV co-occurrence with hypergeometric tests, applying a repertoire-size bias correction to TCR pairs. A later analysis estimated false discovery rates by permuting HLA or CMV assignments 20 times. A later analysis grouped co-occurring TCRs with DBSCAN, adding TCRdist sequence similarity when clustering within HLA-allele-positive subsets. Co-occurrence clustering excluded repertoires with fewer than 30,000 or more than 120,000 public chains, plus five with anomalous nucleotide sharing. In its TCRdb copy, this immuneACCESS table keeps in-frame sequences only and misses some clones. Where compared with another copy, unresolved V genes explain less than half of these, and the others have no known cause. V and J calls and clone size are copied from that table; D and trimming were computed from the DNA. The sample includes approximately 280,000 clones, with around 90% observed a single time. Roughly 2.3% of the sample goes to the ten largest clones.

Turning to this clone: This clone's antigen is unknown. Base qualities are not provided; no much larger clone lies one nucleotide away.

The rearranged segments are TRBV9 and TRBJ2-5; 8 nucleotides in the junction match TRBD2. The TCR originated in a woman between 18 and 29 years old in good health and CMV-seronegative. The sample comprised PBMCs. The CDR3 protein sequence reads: CASSVRAGGPPQETQYF. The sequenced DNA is TGTGCCAGCAGCGTACGGGCGGGGGGCCCACCTCAAGAGACCCAGTACTTC.